This TCR beta chain originates from a study of T cell responses to AZD1222 COVID-19 vaccine (dated by TCRdb to 2020 to 2023). A note on the overall study: TCR sequencing covered 230 to 250 trial participants: 200 to 210 given two doses of AZD1222 and about 26 given two doses of MenACWY control vaccine. Trial participants were enrolled by age into subgroups of 18-55, 56-69 and 70-plus years, and around 150, 28 and 57 TCR-sequenced participants, respectively, were included in these subgroups. Overall study outcomes, separate from this receptor: Conclusions about previously exposed vaccinees are limited because only six or seven AZD1222 recipients were SARS-CoV-2 seropositive at baseline. The 56-69-year group was small, and its depth increase did not reach significance, likely because of low power. Most participants were white British and females outnumbered males, and the authors suggested that clonal diversity may have been underestimated. After two AZD1222 doses, spike-specific TCR breadth and depth were significantly higher than at day 0 and than in MenACWY recipients. Because no day 14 peak-response samples were available, repertoires were characterized only after the peak T cell response. Nearly half of unique spike-specific TCRs reportedly recognized epitopes outside regions mutated in the B.1.351 and B.1.1.7 variants. Vaccine-associated CD4 TCRs spanned the whole spike protein, with dominant responses in regions 160-218 and 743-854.

The CDR3 regions of human TCRbeta chains were analyzed by immunosequencing. The published analysis was carried out like this. Repertoire TCRs were matched against a reference library of SARS-CoV-2-specific TCRs generated with the MIRA antigen-specificity platform. Breadth was defined as the fraction of unique TCRs that were SARS-CoV-2-associated, and depth was defined as the fraction of total T cells that were SARS-CoV-2-associated. Using the MIRA data, every spike-specific TCR was mapped to the spike region that the TCR reacted to and assigned to either a CD4 or a CD8 class. Log10-transformed breadth and depth values were compared by one-way ANOVA with Sidak's multiple comparisons tests. In its TCRdb copy, this immuneACCESS table keeps in-frame sequences only and misses some clones. Where compared with another copy, unresolved V genes explain less than half of these, and the others have no known cause. V and J calls and clone size come straight from that table; D and trimming were deduced from the DNA. The table for this sample lists 50,000 to 65,000 clones; more than 80% of them were counted only once. The top ten constitute about 15% of the sample.

With regard to this clone: Its antigen has not been determined. Per-base quality was not reported, and no clone a single base away is much larger than it.

V drops 4 bases and J drops 3 bases, leaving 17 bases in between. From its cysteine to its phenylalanine, the CDR3 spans 15 amino acids. Only the CDR3 part of the read is kept: 45 bases, read in frame from the first base. The germline V gene specifies SGDLS as CDR1 and YYNGEE as CDR2. In light of the paper, this sample's time point label describes: about 28 days (+/-7) after the second vaccine dose. AZD1222 recipients whose second dose came at about 4 weeks and those whose second dose came at about 12 weeks were combined into one group, since spike-specific TCR depth and breadth did not differ between the two schedules. The vaccinee samples were drawn from two UK trials, COV001 and COV002, one of which was a single-blind randomized controlled phase 2/3 trial testing AZD1222 (ChAdOx1 nCoV-19) in healthy adults. For TCRbeta chain sequencing, PBMC samples were collected from trial participants at day 0 and at day 28 after the second dose.

The TCR comes from an adult who received the AZD1222 COVID-19 vaccine. The rearranged chain carries TRBV9 and TRBJ2-7; the D gene is perhaps TRBD2, from 5 matching bases. This sample comprised peripheral blood, obtained 28 days after the second AZD1222 dose. The DNA sequence is TGTGCCAGCAGCCCCGGGGATGCTTTCTTCTACGAGCAGTACTTC. Its product reads: CASSPGDAFFYEQYF.